The rows below give T cell receptor beta chains drawn from one sample of a study of T cells in tuberculosis. Repertoires were generated with immunoSEQ multiplex PCR, while TCRdb's copy carries only in-frame clones and drops some. The data hold roughly 33,000 clones, with about 89% observed a single time. Material for sequencing was PBMCs. These receptors were taken from a donor aged 10-30 years with latent tuberculosis or without tuberculosis infection. Both conserved end residues are part of each CDR3. Fields, in order: V gene, J gene, D gene, clone size, CDR3 DNA, CDR3 protein. A D gene is named only where the DNA matches it firmly. Size is omitted from some rows. Given values are once, few, many or a class for expanded clones.

TRBV10-3	TRBJ1-2	.	.	TGTGCCATCAGAAAGGGGGAATCTTATGGCTACACCTTC	CAIRKGESYGYTF
TRBV9	TRBJ1-3	.	.	TGTGCCAGCAGCGTATTTGGAGGGTTGGAATCTGGAAACACCATATATTTT	CASSVFGGLESGNTIYF
TRBV30	TRBJ1-2	.	once	TGTGCCTCGGGGACTGGCTATGGCTACACCTTC	CASGTGYGYTF
TRBV4-1	TRBJ2-7	.	.	TGCGCCAGCAGCCAAGAAAGCCAGCGGGCCTTCTACGAGCAGTACTTC	CASSQESQRAFYEQYF
TRBV7-9	TRBJ2-3	TRBD1	.	TGTGCCAGCAGCTTACTCGGACAGGGGGCAGATACGCAGTATTTT	CASSLLGQGADTQYF
TRBV9	TRBJ2-1	.	.	TGTGCCAGCAGCGTAGGAGGGGGGGCACCCTACAATGAGCAGTTCTTC	CASSVGGGAPYNEQFF
TRBV5-1	TRBJ1-5	.	few	TGCGCCAGCGGGGTGGACCTGGGGGGTCCCCAGCATTTT	CASGVDLGGPQHF
TRBV25-1	TRBJ2-3	.	.	TGTGCCAGCAGTGAATCCGGGACTAGCACAGATACGCAGTATTTT	CASSESGTSTDTQYF
TRBV25-1	TRBJ2-1	TRBD1	.	TGTGCCAGCAGTAAAGTGACAGGGCGGTACAATGAGCAGTTCTTC	CASSKVTGRYNEQFF
TRBV19	TRBJ2-7	TRBD2	.	TGTGCCACAAGGACTAGCTACGAGCAGTACTTC	CATRTSYEQYF
TRBV5-1	TRBJ2-3	TRBD1	.	TGCGCCAGCAGCTTGCTCACTTCCGGGACAGGTCGCACAGATACGCAGTATTTT	CASSLLTSGTGRTDTQYF
TRBV28	TRBJ2-1	TRBD1	.	TGTGCCAGCAGGGAGCAGGGGGCAGCTAACAATGAGCAGTTCTTC	CASREQGAANNEQFF
TRBV7-9	TRBJ2-2	.	.	TGTGCCAGCAGCCCGAGGACAGTCGGGATCGGGGAGCTGTTTTTT	CASSPRTVGIGELFF